The rows below give T cell receptor beta chains drawn from one sample of a study of T cells in Graves' hyperthyroidism and ophthalmopathy. Each CDR3 protein gets one entry after TCRdb re-called the multiplex PCR reads with MiXCR. The table shows about 300,000 distinct CDR3 sequences, with around a fifth occurring only once. The sequenced material came from blood. The source of these receptors is a man between 50 and 59 years old with Graves' ophthalmopathy. CDR3s include the opening cysteine and the closing phenylalanine or tryptophan. The D gene is left open where the match is weak. Clone size is stated in some rows and not others, as once, few, many or a class when expanded.

v_call	cdr3_length	clone_size	j_call	d_call	cdr3_aa	cdr3_nt
TRBV20-1	12	few	TRBJ1-1	TRBD1	CSAYRGPTEAFF	TGCAGTGCTTACAGGGGTCCCACTGAAGCTTTCTTT
TRBV10-3	16	NA	TRBJ2-1	TRBD2	CAISVGTSLSYNEQFF	TGTGCCATCAGTGTTGGGACTAGTTTGTCCTACAATGAGCAGTTCTTC
TRBV2	15	NA	TRBJ2-3	NA	CASLKQGFESDTQYF	TGTGCCAGCCTAAAACAGGGATTTGAGTCAGATACGCAGTATTTT
TRBV20-1	17	NA	TRBJ2-1	NA	CSARDRSGHQLYNEQFF	TGCAGTGCTAGAGATCGTAGCGGCCATCAGCTATACAATGAGCAGTTCTTC
TRBV5-1	16	many	TRBJ1-1	NA	CASSLGWGRLDTEAFF	TGCGCCAGCAGCTTGGGCTGGGGGAGGTTGGACACTGAAGCTTTCTTT
TRBV3-1	12	many	TRBJ1-4	NA	CASSQGGEKLFF	TGTGCCAGCAGCCAGGGGGGTGAAAAACTGTTTTTT
TRBV29-1	17	NA	TRBJ2-7	TRBD2	CSVEEHTGTSGPYEQYF	TGCAGCGTTGAAGAACACACCGGGACTAGCGGACCCTACGAGCAGTACTTC
TRBV20-1	14	few	TRBJ1-1	NA	CSARALDVNTEAFF	TGCAGTGCTAGAGCACTGGACGTGAACACTGAAGCTTTCTTT
TRBV20-1	15	many	TRBJ2-7	NA	CSAIISGVETYEQYF	TGCAGTGCTATAATCTCAGGCGTAGAGACCTACGAGCAGTACTTC
TRBV5-1	17	NA	TRBJ2-5	NA	CASSTGQGSGAGGTQYF	TGCGCCAGCAGCACGGGGCAGGGGTCAGGAGCAGGAGGGACCCAGTACTTC
TRBV6-5	14	NA	TRBJ2-5	TRBD1	CASSYSPGGETQYF	TGTGCCAGCAGTTACTCGCCAGGGGGAGAGACCCAGTACTTC
TRBV28	14	NA	TRBJ1-1	TRBD1	CASTPSDRWTEAFF	TGTGCCAGCACCCCCTCGGACAGGTGGACTGAAGCTTTCTTT
TRBV30	12	many	TRBJ1-1	TRBD1	CAWTGGNTEAFF	TGTGCCTGGACAGGGGGGAACACTGAAGCTTTCTTT
TRBV28	16	NA	TRBJ1-1	TRBD1	CASSHPGQGGIRYAFF	TGTGCCAGCAGTCACCCGGGACAGGGTGGAATTCGTTACGCTTTCTTT
TRBV28	14	NA	TRBJ1-4	NA	CASSLRLINEKLFF	TGTGCCAGCAGTTTAAGGCTGATTAATGAAAAACTGTTTTTT
TRBV18	17	many	TRBJ1-1	TRBD1	CASSETGGVEENTEAFF	TGTGCCAGCTCAGAGACAGGGGGCGTAGAGGAGAACACTGAAGCTTTCTTT
TRBV20-1	16	few	TRBJ2-7	NA	CSARDPNSGTTYEQYF	TGCAGTGCTAGAGACCCTAATAGCGGTACTACTTACGAGCAGTACTTC
TRBV6-5	15	NA	TRBJ1-6	NA	CASSYGGGANSPLHF	TGTGCCAGCAGTTACGGGGGGGGAGCCAATTCACCCCTCCACTTT
TRBV20-1	12	NA	TRBJ1-1	NA	CSPKRGETEAFF	TGCAGTCCAAAACGTGGGGAGACTGAAGCTTTCTTT
TRBV2	15	few	TRBJ2-5	NA	CASSWTGNFEETQYF	TGTGCCAGCAGTTGGACGGGGAATTTCGAAGAGACCCAGTACTTC
TRBV30	14	many	TRBJ1-4	NA	CAWSVSPRREKLFF	TGTGCCTGGAGTGTTAGCCCCCGGCGTGAAAAACTGTTTTTT
TRBV7-9	12	few	TRBJ2-7	NA	CASSGLGYEQYF	TGTGCCAGCAGCGGATTGGGATACGAGCAGTACTTC
TRBV7-3	14	few	TRBJ2-5	NA	CASSLNSAQETQYF	TGTGCCAGCAGCTTAAATAGCGCCCAAGAGACCCAGTACTTC
TRBV13	14	NA	TRBJ1-1	TRBD1	CASSPRGRDGEAFF	TGTGCCAGCAGCCCTAGGGGGCGGGACGGTGAAGCTTTCTTT
TRBV29-1	14	many	TRBJ2-7	TRBD1	CSPTTGESSYEQYF	TGCAGCCCCACTACAGGGGAATCTTCCTACGAGCAGTACTTC
TRBV5-6	14	NA	TRBJ2-1	NA	CASSLWSSYNEQFF	TGTGCCAGCAGCCTCTGGAGCTCCTACAATGAGCAGTTCTTC
TRBV28	16	few	TRBJ2-3	NA	CASPPRVSYGADTQYF	TGTGCCAGCCCCCCTAGGGTTAGCTATGGGGCAGATACGCAGTATTTT
TRBV12-3/TRBV12-4	16	few	TRBJ2-5	NA	CASSLGKQSIQEAQYF	TGTGCCAGCAGTTTAGGGAAACAGTCCATCCAAGAGGCCCAGTACTTC
TRBV9	15	many	TRBJ2-3	TRBD2	CASSVALAGVDTQYF	TGTGCCAGCAGCGTAGCACTAGCGGGAGTGGATACGCAGTATTTT
TRBV20-1	13	NA	TRBJ2-3	NA	CSGGIGGTDTQYF	TGCAGTGGGGGGATAGGGGGGACTGATACGCAGTATTTT
TRBV20-1	16	many	TRBJ2-6	NA	CSANGDPFSGANVLTF	TGCAGTGCTAACGGAGATCCTTTCTCTGGGGCCAACGTCCTGACTTTC
TRBV20-1	16	few	TRBJ2-7	NA	CSARDTRASEIYEQYF	TGCAGTGCTAGAGATACTAGGGCTAGCGAGATTTACGAGCAGTACTTC
TRBV29-1	13	NA	TRBJ1-2	TRBD1	CSVLRGTGDGYTF	TGCAGCGTCCTTAGGGGGACAGGGGATGGCTACACCTTC
TRBV10-3	13	few	TRBJ1-3	NA	CAIRQGSGNTIYF	TGTGCCATCAGGCAGGGATCTGGAAACACCATATATTTT
TRBV20-1	15	NA	TRBJ2-3	TRBD1	CSATDRGKIVDTQYF	TGCAGTGCTACCGACAGGGGAAAAATCGTGGATACGCAGTATTTT
TRBV30	15	many	TRBJ1-5	NA	CAWSEQGTSNQPQHF	TGTGCCTGGAGCGAACAGGGTACTAGCAATCAGCCCCAGCATTTT
TRBV11-2	16	many	TRBJ2-5	TRBD2	CASTLLAGGPYETQYF	TGTGCCAGCACCCTACTAGCGGGAGGCCCTTACGAGACCCAGTACTTC
TRBV6-5	15	once	TRBJ2-5	TRBD1	CASSLADQGAETQYF	TGTGCCAGCAGTTTAGCGGACCAGGGGGCAGAGACCCAGTACTTC
TRBV5-6	14	few	TRBJ2-5	NA	CASKKMDREETQYF	TGTGCCAGCAAGAAAATGGACAGAGAAGAGACCCAGTACTTC
TRBV28	15	few	TRBJ1-1	NA	CASSLFRGKNTEAFF	TGTGCCAGCAGTTTATTTAGGGGCAAAAACACTGAAGCTTTCTTT
TRBV7-3	13	many	TRBJ2-5	NA	CASSLTREETQYF	TGTGCCAGCAGCTTAACTAGGGAAGAGACCCAGTACTTC
TRBV10-2	14	NA	TRBJ2-1	TRBD1	CASNVAGGRNEQFF	TGCGCCAGCAACGTGGCAGGGGGTCGGAATGAGCAGTTCTTC
TRBV5-4	15	NA	TRBJ1-6	TRBD1	CASSLARGENSPLHF	TGTGCCAGCAGCTTGGCCAGGGGGGAAAATTCACCCCTCCACTTT
TRBV2	13	many	TRBJ2-1	TRBD2	CASGRLAGEGQFF	TGTGCCAGCGGCAGACTAGCGGGAGAGGGGCAGTTCTTC
TRBV12-3/TRBV12-4	16	many	TRBJ1-5	NA	CASSLSVGGSNQPQHF	TGTGCCAGCAGTTTATCGGTGGGAGGGAGCAATCAGCCCCAGCATTTT
TRBV28	12	many	TRBJ2-7	NA	CASSSSEYEQYF	TGTGCCAGCAGTTCATCGGAGTACGAGCAGTACTTC
TRBV7-2	18	once	TRBJ1-6	NA	CASSHRQRVRPYNSPLHF	TGTGCCAGCAGTCACAGGCAGAGGGTCAGGCCCTATAATTCACCCCTCCACTTT
TRBV12-3/TRBV12-4	14	NA	TRBJ2-1	TRBD1	CASSLLSGTVEQFF	TGTGCCAGCAGTTTATTATCCGGGACAGTTGAGCAGTTCTTC
TRBV18	15	many	TRBJ1-1	TRBD1	CASSPTGQGLTEAFF	TGTGCCAGCTCACCGACGGGACAGGGATTGACTGAAGCTTTCTTT
TRBV7-8	16	many	TRBJ2-5	TRBD2	CASSMGLAGGQETQYF	TGTGCCAGCAGCATGGGACTAGCGGGAGGACAAGAGACCCAGTACTTC
TRBV13	13	few	TRBJ1-3	NA	CATKQGPGNTIYF	TGTGCCACCAAACAGGGACCTGGAAACACCATATATTTT
TRBV7-9	14	NA	TRBJ2-3	NA	CASSLGGGGDTQYF	TGTGCCAGCAGCTTAGGGGGCGGCGGAGATACGCAGTATTTT
TRBV11-2	14	few	TRBJ1-1	NA	CASSETASVGEAFF	TGTGCCAGCAGCGAGACAGCGAGTGTTGGTGAAGCTTTCTTT
TRBV28	14	many	TRBJ2-7	NA	CASSLLRQNYEQYF	TGTGCCAGCAGTTTACTTCGACAGAACTACGAGCAGTACTTC
TRBV2	14	many	TRBJ2-5	NA	CASSGWRGQETQYF	TGTGCCAGCAGTGGGTGGAGGGGCCAAGAGACCCAGTACTTC
TRBV7-9	16	many	TRBJ2-7	TRBD1	CASSPSVGQSPYEQYF	TGTGCCAGCAGCCCATCGGTGGGACAGAGCCCCTACGAGCAGTACTTC
TRBV19	15	NA	TRBJ2-7	TRBD2	CASSITGTSGYEQYF	TGTGCCAGTAGTATCACCGGGACTAGCGGCTACGAGCAGTACTTC
TRBV5-6	14	many	TRBJ2-7	TRBD1	CASSQDRELYEQYF	TGTGCCAGCAGCCAAGACAGGGAACTCTACGAGCAGTACTTC
TRBV5-1	15	NA	TRBJ2-3	TRBD1	CASSLEDRVEDTQYF	TGCGCCAGCAGCTTGGAAGACAGGGTAGAAGATACGCAGTATTTT